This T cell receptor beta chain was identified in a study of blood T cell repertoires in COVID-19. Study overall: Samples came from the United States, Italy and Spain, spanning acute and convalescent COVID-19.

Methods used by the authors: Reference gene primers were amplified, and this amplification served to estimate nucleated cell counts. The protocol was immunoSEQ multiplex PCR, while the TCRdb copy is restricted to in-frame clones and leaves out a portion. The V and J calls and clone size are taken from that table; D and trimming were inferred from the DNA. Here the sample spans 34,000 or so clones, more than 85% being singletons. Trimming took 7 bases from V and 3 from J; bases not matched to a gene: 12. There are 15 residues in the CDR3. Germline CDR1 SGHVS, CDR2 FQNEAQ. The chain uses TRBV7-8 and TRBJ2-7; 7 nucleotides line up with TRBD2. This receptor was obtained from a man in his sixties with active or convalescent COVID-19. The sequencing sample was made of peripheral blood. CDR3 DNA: TGTGCCAGCACCCCGTCGGTCGGGGGGTACTACGAGCAGTACTTC. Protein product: CASTPSVGGYYEQYF.